This T cell receptor (beta chain) was identified in a study of blood T cell repertoires in COVID-19. In the study overall: PBMCs, B-cell-depleted T cells, or T cells were the source of the cDNA or gDNA that made up the material.

Under the authors' procedure: Amplifying reference gene primers gave estimates of nucleated cell counts. Profiling relied on immunoSEQ multiplex PCR, and the TCRdb table lists in-frame clones only, not all of them. The V and J calls and clone size come from that table; D and trimming were worked out from the DNA. This table has about 130,000 clones, approximately 90% appearing once. The sequence was obtained from a man between 50 and 59 years old with COVID-19, enrolled during active disease. The specimen was peripheral blood.

Here the CDR3 reads CASSPSGDTQYF. The CDR3 DNA sequence: TGTGCCAGCAGCCCCTCAGGGGATACGCAGTATTTT. This chain links TRBV7-2 with TRBJ2-3, with D possibly matching TRBD1 (5 bases). The V end was cut by 5 bases, the J end by 6 bases, with 9 bases between. This CDR3 spans 12 amino acids. Per germline, CDR1 SGHTA and CDR2 FQGNSA.